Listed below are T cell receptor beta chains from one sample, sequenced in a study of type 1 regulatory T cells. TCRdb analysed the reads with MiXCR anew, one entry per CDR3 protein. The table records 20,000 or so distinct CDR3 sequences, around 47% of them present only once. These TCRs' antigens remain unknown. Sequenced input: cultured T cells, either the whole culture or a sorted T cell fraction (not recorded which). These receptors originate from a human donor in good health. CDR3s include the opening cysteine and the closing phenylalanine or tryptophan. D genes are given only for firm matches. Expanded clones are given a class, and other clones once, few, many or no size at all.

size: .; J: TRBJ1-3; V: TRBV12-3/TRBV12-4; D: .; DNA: TGTGCCAGCAGGCGCGCCGTCTCGGCCGGAAACACCATATATTTT; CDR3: CASRRAVSAGNTIYF
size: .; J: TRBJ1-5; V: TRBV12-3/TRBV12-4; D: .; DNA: TGTGCCAGCAGTTTTCCCCCCGGAGGGATTAATCAGCCCCAGCATTTT; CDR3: CASSFPPGGINQPQHF
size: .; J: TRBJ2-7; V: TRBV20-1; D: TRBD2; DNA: TGCAGTGCTAGACTAGCGGGGCTTCGGGAGCAGTACTTC; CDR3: CSARLAGLREQYF
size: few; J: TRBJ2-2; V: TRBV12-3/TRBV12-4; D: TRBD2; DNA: TGTGCCAGCAGCCCGTTGTCGGGGGGGCAAGGCGGGGAGCTGTTTTTT; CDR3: CASSPLSGGQGGELFF
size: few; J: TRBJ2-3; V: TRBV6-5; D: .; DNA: TGTGCCGTAAGGGCATACGGACCAGATACGCAGTATTTT; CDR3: CAVRAYGPDTQYF
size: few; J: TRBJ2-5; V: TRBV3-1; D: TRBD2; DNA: TGTGCCAGCACCCAGACTAGCGGGGGGCGGGAGACCCAGTACTTC; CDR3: CASTQTSGGRETQYF
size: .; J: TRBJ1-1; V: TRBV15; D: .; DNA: TGTGCCACCAGCAGGCCCAGATTGATAGGAGACACTGAAGCTTTCTTT; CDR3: CATSRPRLIGDTEAFF
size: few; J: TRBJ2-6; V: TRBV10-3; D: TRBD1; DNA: TGTGCCATCAGGGGACAGGGTCAGGAAGCTGGGGCCAACGTCCTGACTTTC; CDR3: CAIRGQGQEAGANVLTF
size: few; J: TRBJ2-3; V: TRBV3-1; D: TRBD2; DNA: TGTGCCAGCAGCCAAGGGGGACTAGCGGGGGGCACAGATACGCAGTATTTT; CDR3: CASSQGGLAGGTDTQYF
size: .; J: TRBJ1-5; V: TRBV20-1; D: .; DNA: TGCAGTGCTCGAGAAAGGGTGTCTCAGCCCCAGCATTTT; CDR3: CSARERVSQPQHF
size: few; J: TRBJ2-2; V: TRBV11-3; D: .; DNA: TGTGCCAGCAGCTTAGCAGGGGTGAACACCGGGGAGCTGTTTTTT; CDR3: CASSLAGVNTGELFF
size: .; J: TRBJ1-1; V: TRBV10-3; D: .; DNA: TGTGCCATCGTCGCACACAGGGATTTGAACACTGAAGCTTTCTTT; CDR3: CAIVAHRDLNTEAFF
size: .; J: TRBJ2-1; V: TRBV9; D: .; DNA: TGTGCCAGCAGCGTAGCCGAGGGTAGCTACAATGAGCAGTTCTTC; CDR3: CASSVAEGSYNEQFF
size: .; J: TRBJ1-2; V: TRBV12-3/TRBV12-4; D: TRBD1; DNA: TGTGCCAGCAACCCCTCAGGGGGTGGCTACACCTTC; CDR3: CASNPSGGGYTF
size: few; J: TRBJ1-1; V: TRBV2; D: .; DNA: TGTGCCAGCAGTGAAGTATTGAACACTGAAGCTTTCTTT; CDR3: CASSEVLNTEAFF
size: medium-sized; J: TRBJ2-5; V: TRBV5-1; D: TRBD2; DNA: TGCGCCAGCAGCTTGGGTCCCGTGGCTAGCGGGGGGAAGACCCAGTACTTC; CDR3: CASSLGPVASGGKTQYF
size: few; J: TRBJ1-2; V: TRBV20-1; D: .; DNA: TGCAGTGCCCATATACAGGGTCGGAATGGCTACACCTTC; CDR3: CSAHIQGRNGYTF
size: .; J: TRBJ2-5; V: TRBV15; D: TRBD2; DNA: TGTGCCACCAGCAGAATAGCGGGGTCGCCCACGACCCAGTACTTC; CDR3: CATSRIAGSPTTQYF
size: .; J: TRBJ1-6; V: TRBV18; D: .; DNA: TGTGCCAGCCCACCACTAAGTAACTCCTATAACTCACCCCTCCACTTT; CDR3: CASPPLSNSYNSPLHF
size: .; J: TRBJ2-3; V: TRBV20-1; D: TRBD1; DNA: TGCAGTGCTAGAGATATTGGGGGACAGGGGCGAAATACGCAGTATTTT; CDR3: CSARDIGGQGRNTQYF
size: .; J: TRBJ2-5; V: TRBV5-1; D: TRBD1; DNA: TGCGCCAGCAGCTCAGGGGAGGGACAGGGGCCCCGAGGGACCCAGTACTTC; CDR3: CASSSGEGQGPRGTQYF
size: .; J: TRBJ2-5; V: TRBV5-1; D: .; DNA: TGCGCCAGCAGCTTGGCGATAGCTAGCTTTTGGGAGACCCAGTACTTC; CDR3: CASSLAIASFWETQYF
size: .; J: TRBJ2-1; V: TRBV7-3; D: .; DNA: TGTGTCAGCAGCTCCAGGCCTCTTAACCATGACAATGAGCAGTTCTTC; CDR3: CVSSSRPLNHDNEQFF
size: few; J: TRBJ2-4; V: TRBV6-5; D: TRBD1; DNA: TGTGCCAGCAGTCGACAGGGGCTTGAAAACATTCAGTACTTC; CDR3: CASSRQGLENIQYF
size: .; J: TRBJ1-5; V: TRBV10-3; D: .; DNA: TGCGCCACCCAACGGGGTATCAGCAATCAGCCCCAGCATTTT; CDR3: CATQRGISNQPQHF
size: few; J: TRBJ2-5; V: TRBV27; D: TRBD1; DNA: TGTGCCAGCAGTTTGTGGACAGGGGGCTTGGAGACCCAGTACTTC; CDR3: CASSLWTGGLETQYF
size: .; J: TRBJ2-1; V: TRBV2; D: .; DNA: TGTGCCAGCAGTGATCGGCCGTACAATGAGCAGTTCTTC; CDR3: CASSDRPYNEQFF
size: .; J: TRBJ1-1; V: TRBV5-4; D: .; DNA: TGTGCCAGCACCAAGTCCCCAGGGGAGAACACTGAAGCTTTCTTT; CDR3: CASTKSPGENTEAFF
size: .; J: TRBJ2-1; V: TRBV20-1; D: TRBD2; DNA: TGCAGTGCGTTAGCGGGGGGAAATCTAGCCAATGAGCAGTTCTTC; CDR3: CSALAGGNLANEQFF
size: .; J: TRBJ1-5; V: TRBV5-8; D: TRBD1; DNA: TGTGCCAGCAGCCAGGGACAGGGGGTGATTGGCAATCAGCCCCAGCATTTT; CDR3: CASSQGQGVIGNQPQHF
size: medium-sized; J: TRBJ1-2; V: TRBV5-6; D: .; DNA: TGTGCCAGCAGCTTGGATACGACAGTTTATGGCTACACCTTC; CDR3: CASSLDTTVYGYTF
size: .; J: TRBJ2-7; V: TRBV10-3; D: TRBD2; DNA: TGTGCCATCAGTGAGTCGGGGGGGACGCGCGACGAGCAGTACTTC; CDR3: CAISESGGTRDEQYF